These 19 T cell receptor beta chains were sequenced from one sample in a study of control samples from healthy donors and cancer patients. TCRdb's copy holds only in-frame clones and misses some; the assay was immunoSEQ multiplex PCR. In the table there are about 110,000 clones, under 90% of which are singletons. The material sequenced was blood. Receptors originate from a woman aged 50 to 60 in good health.

This clone was counted a single time. The chain couples TRBV21-1 to TRBJ1-6. TRBV21-1 is a documented pseudogene. The CDR3 is 16 amino acids. The CDR3 bases are TGTGCCAGCAGCAAAGGGGGGGCAGGCTATAATTCACCCCTCCACTTT. This sequence encodes CASSKGGAGYNSPLHF.

The gene calls are TRBV7-2 and TRBJ1-2, with 7 bases aligning to TRBD1. Trimming cost V 5 bases and J 7 bases; bases outside gene matches: 4. Germline V CDR1 and CDR2: SGHTA, FQGNSA. The CDR3 extends over 12 amino acids. CDR3 DNA: TGTGCCAGCAGCGAGCGGACAGGTGGCTACACCTTC. This encodes CASSERTGGYTF.

This clone has a count of ten or more. The J gene is TRBJ2-1, the V gene TRBV15; maybe TRBD1 (8 bases). With 0 bases removed from V and 9 bases from J, the gap between germline ends came to 15 bases. CDR1 is LNHNV, CDR2 YYDKDF, per germline (reference sequence). This CDR3 is 15 amino acids long. In DNA form, the CDR3 reads TGTGCCACCAGCAGAGATCCACAGGGGGGGATTGAGCAGTTCTTC. Translated, it gives CATSRDPQGGIEQFF.

In this sample, this clone turned up a few times. The chain employs TRBV6-5 and TRBJ2-2, with D tentatively TRBD2 (5 bases). Germline V gene sequence: CDR1 MNHEY, CDR2 SVGAGI. V lost 6 bases and J lost 5, with 13 bases in between. CDR3 size: 14 residues. The CDR3 bases are TGTGCCAGCAGATACACACTAGGAACCGGGGAGCTGTTTTTT. Its protein product is CASRYTLGTGELFF.

The chain joins TRBV27 to TRBJ1-5; tentatively, D is TRBD1 (5 bases). CDR3 size: 18 residues. The V end was cut by 6 bases, the J end by 0 bases, with 21 bases between. Germline lookup yields CDR1 MNHEY and CDR2 SMNVEV (reference sequence). In DNA form, the CDR3 reads TGTGCCAGCAGGTATTCCGGGACTCCACCTTATAGCAATCAGCCCCAGCATTTT. This codes for CASRYSGTPPYSNQPQHF.

The chain links TRBV7-2 to TRBJ2-7; 8 bases align to TRBD2. V trimming: 2 bases; J trimming: 7 bases; junction bases outside the gene matches: 10. CDR1 SGHTA and CDR2 FQGNSA come from the germline V gene. CDR3 size: 15 residues. CDR3 sequence (DNA): TGTGCCAGCAGCTTATGGAGCGGGAGCGGTCGGGAGCAGTACTTC. It codes for CASSLWSGSGREQYF.

J is TRBJ1-5 and V is TRBV6-5, with D uncertain. Trimming took 2 bases from V and 9 from J, leaving 14 bases between them. The V gene's germline CDR1 is MNHEY and CDR2 SVGAGI. This CDR3 is 14 amino acids long. The CDR3 protein is CASSYGEGMWPQHF. CDR3 DNA sequence: TGTGCCAGCAGTTACGGGGAGGGTATGTGGCCCCAGCATTTT.

The chain has TRBV19 and TRBJ2-4, with D possibly matching TRBD2 (7 bases). The CDR3 loop spans 17 amino acids. V shed 4 bases and J shed 4 bases, with 20 bases lying between them. CDR1 and CDR2 from the germline V gene are LNHDA and SQIVND (reference sequence). The CDR3 DNA sequence: TGTGCCAGTAGTAAATCCCCGGGGAGGGGGATTAAAAACATTCAGTACTTC. Residues: CASSKSPGRGIKNIQYF.

The V and J genes are TRBV6-2 or TRBV6-3 and TRBJ2-3; D unclear. The germline V gene encodes CDR1 MNHEY and CDR2 SVGEGT. The CDR3 contains 12 residues. V shed 2 bases and J shed 6 bases, with 6 bases lying between them. This CDR3 reads CASSYGRDTQYF. CDR3 nucleotides: TGTGCCAGCAGTTACGGCCGGGATACGCAGTATTTT.

This rearrangement joins TRBV4-3 to TRBJ1-2; perhaps TRBD1 as D (5 bases). Trimming stripped 0 bases from V and 8 bases from J, with 16 bases between. CDR1 and CDR2 from the germline V gene are LGHNA and YSLEER. There are 15 residues in the CDR3. CDR3 in amino acids: CASSQDERGLRGYTF. CDR3 coding DNA: TGCGCCAGCAGCCAAGATGAAAGGGGTTTGAGGGGCTACACCTTC.

The chain couples TRBV7-3 to TRBJ2-7, with D unresolved. The CDR3 has 13 residues. Germline V gene lookup returns CDR1 SGHTA and CDR2 FQGTGA. The V end lost 5 bases, the J end lost 6 bases, and 14 bases lay between the germline ends. The CDR3 sequence is CASSTNPGGEQYF. The CDR3 nucleotides are TGTGCCAGCAGCACAAACCCGGGTGGCGAGCAGTACTTC.

This clone was observed a single time. The V gene is TRBV28, the J gene TRBJ2-7; TRBD1 matches at 9 bases. Per germline, CDR1 MDHEN and CDR2 SYDVKM. This CDR3 is built from 13 residues. V gave up 6 bases and J gave up 3 bases; unmatched junction bases: 3. The CDR3 region has the DNA TGTGCCAGCAGGACAGGGGGTGGCTACGAGCAGTACTTC. Encoded protein: CASRTGGGYEQYF.

The table lists this clone with a count of one. V gene TRBV10-3 combines with J gene TRBJ2-7, with D perhaps TRBD1 (6 bases). Trimming removed 4 bases from V and 3 bases from J, with 10 bases in between. The CDR3 length is 13 residues. Looked up from germline, CDR1 is ENHRY and CDR2 is SYGVKD. The DNA of the CDR3 is TGTGCCATCAGTGGGGGGCAGAACTACGAGCAGTACTTC. Amino acid sequence: CAISGGQNYEQYF.

V gene TRBV4-2 combines with J gene TRBJ2-3, with 10 bases that match TRBD2. Germline CDR1 LGHNA, CDR2 YNFKEQ. After removal of 4 bases from V and 3 bases from J, the junction contained 1 base not matched to a gene. This CDR3 spans 14 amino acids. The CDR3: CASSPTSGTDTQYF. The CDR3 DNA reads TGTGCCAGCAGCCCGACTAGCGGGACAGATACGCAGTATTTT.

The chain uses TRBV28 and TRBJ2-5; tentative D call: TRBD1 (6 bases). The germline CDR1 and CDR2 sequences are MDHEN and SYDVKM. Trimming cost V 5 bases and J 1 base, with 14 bases left between them. This CDR3 region has 15 residues. The CDR3 region is CASSSQGYGQETQYF. DNA of the CDR3: TGTGCCAGCAGTAGTCAGGGGTACGGCCAAGAGACCCAGTACTTC.

This clone was observed a few times. The chain combines TRBV2 with TRBJ1-2, with D possibly being TRBD1 (5 bases). V shed 2 bases and J shed 8 bases, with 18 bases lying between them. The CDR3 runs to 15 residues. CDR1 is SNHLY and CDR2 is FYNNEI in the germline V gene. As DNA, the CDR3 is TGTGCCAGCAGTGAAAATTTTTCGCCTGAGGGGGGCTACACCTTC. Translating it yields CASSENFSPEGGYTF.

This chain uses TRBV27 with TRBJ1-1; D is unclear. The germline gives CDR1 MNHEY, CDR2 SMNVEV (reference sequence). The CDR3 spans 14 residues. With 2 bases removed from V and 6 bases from J, the gap between germline ends came to 13 bases. The CDR3 region has the DNA TGTGCCAGCAGTTTAAGCCCCGGCGGTCCTGAAGCTTTCTTT. This translates into CASSLSPGGPEAFF.

This chain joins TRBV3-1 (or the pseudogene TRBV3-2) and TRBJ1-5; no firm D call. Trimming pared 4 bases from V and 7 bases from J, leaving 11 bases between. The CDR3 runs 13 residues. Germline CDR1 and CDR2: LGHDT and YNNKEL (reference sequence). The CDR3 reads CASSPASNQPQHF. The CDR3 DNA follows: TGTGCCAGCAGCCCGGCGTCTAACCAGCCCCAGCATTTT.

The rearrangement uses TRBV18 and TRBJ1-5; possibly TRBD1 for D (6 bases). Trimming pared 4 bases from V and 3 bases from J, leaving 10 bases between. Germline CDR1 and CDR2: KGHSH and LQKENI. This CDR3 is 14 amino acids long. In nucleotides, the CDR3 is TGTGCCAGCTCACAACAGGGAGTCAATCAGCCCCAGCATTTT. Translation: CASSQQGVNQPQHF.